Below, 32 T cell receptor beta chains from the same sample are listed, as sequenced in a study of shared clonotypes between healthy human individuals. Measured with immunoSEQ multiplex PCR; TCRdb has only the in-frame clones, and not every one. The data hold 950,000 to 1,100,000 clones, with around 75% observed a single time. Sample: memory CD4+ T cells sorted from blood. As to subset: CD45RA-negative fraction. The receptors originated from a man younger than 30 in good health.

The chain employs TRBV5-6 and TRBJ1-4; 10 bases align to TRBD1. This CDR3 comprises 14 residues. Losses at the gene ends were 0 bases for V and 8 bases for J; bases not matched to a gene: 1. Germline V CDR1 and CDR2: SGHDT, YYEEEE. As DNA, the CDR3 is TGTGCCAGCAGCTTGGGGGACAGGGGCGAAAAACTGTTTTTT. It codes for CASSLGDRGEKLFF.

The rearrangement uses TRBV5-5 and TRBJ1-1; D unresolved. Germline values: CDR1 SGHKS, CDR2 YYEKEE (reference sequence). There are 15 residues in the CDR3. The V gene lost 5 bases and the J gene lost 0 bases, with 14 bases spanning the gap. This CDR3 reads CASRAWIELNTEAFF. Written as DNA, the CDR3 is TGTGCCAGCAGAGCTTGGATCGAACTGAACACTGAAGCTTTCTTT.

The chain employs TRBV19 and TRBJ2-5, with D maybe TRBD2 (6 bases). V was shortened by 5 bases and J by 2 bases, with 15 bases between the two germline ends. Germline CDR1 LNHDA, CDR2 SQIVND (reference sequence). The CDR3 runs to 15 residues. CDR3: CASSSRGSGQETQYF. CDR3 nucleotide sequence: TGTGCCAGTAGTTCACGGGGGTCAGGGCAAGAGACCCAGTACTTC.

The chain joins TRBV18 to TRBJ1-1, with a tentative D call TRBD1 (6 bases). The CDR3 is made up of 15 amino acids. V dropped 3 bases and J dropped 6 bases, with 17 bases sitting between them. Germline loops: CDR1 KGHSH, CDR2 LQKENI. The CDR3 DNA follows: TGTGCCAGCTCACCCCCGGTGAACAGGGAGGCTGAAGCTTTCTTT. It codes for CASSPPVNREAEAFF.

The CDR3 protein is CAISGSMRSLHF. The CDR3 region has the DNA TGTGCCATCAGTGGAAGTATGAGGTCCCTCCACTTT. The rearrangement uses TRBV10-3 and TRBJ1-6; D remains ambiguous. This CDR3 comprises 12 residues. Per germline, CDR1 ENHRY and CDR2 SYGVKD. V shed 4 bases and J shed 14 bases, with 12 bases lying between them.

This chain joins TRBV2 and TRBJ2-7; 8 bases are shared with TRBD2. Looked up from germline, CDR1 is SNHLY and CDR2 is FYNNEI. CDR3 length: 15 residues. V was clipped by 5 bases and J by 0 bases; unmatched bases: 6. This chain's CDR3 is CASSPTSGRSYEQYF. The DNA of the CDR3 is TGTGCCAGCAGTCCTACTAGCGGCCGCTCCTACGAGCAGTACTTC. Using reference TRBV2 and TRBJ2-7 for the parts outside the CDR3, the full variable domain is EPEVTQTPSHQVTQMGQEVILRCVPISNHLYFYWYRQILGQKVEFLVSFYNNEISEKSEIFDDQFSVERPDGSNFTLKIRSTKLEDSAMYFCASSPTSGRSYEQYFGPGTRLTVT.

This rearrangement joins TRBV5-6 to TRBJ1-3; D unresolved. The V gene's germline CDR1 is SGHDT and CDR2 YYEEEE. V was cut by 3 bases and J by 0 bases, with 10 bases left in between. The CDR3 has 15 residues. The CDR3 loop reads CASSSTRSSGNTIYF. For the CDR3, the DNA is TGTGCCAGCAGCTCCACACGGAGCTCTGGAAACACCATATATTTT. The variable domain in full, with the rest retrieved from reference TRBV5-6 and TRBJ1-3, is DAGVTQSPTHLIKTRGQQVTLRCSPKSGHDTVSWYQQALGQGPQFIFQYYEEEERQRGNFPDRFSGHQFPNYSSELNVNALLLGDSALYLCASSSTRSSGNTIYFGEGSWLTVV.

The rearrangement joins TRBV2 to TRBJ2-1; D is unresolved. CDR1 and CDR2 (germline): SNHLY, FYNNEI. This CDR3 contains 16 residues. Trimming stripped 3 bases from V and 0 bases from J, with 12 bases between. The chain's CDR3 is CASSDGEKSSYNEQFF. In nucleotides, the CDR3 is TGTGCCAGCAGTGATGGGGAAAAAAGCTCCTACAATGAGCAGTTCTTC.

As DNA, the CDR3 is TGCGCCAGCAGCCAAGAGAACAGGGGGCGAGGGAATGGCTACACCTTC. This codes for CASSQENRGRGNGYTF. This sequence joins TRBV4-1 and TRBJ1-2, with 9 bases matching TRBD1. The ends lost 0 bases at V and 6 bases at J; junction bases unmatched: 8. Germline values: CDR1 MGHRA, CDR2 YSYEKL. The CDR3 has 16 residues.

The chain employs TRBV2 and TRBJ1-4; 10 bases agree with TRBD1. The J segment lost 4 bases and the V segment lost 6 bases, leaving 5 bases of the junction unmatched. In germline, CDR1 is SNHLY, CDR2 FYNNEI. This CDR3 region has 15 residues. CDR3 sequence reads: CASSPRTGGNEKLFF. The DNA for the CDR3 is TGTGCCAGCAGCCCCCGGACAGGGGGTAATGAAAAACTGTTTTTT.

The CDR3 bases are TGTGCCAGCAGTGGGACAGCCACCGCGAACACCGGGGAGCTGTTTTTT. It is translated as CASSGTATANTGELFF. The rearrangement uses TRBV6-1 and TRBJ2-2, with D possibly being TRBD1 (6 bases). This CDR3 has 16 residues. V lost 4 bases and J 0 bases, leaving 12 bases between the germline ends. Germline CDR1 reads MNHNS; CDR2 reads SASEGT.

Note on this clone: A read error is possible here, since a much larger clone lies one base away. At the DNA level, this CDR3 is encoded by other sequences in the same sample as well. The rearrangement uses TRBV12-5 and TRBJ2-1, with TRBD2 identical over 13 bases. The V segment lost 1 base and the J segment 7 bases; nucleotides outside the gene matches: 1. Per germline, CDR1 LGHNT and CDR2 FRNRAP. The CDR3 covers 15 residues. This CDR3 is CASGLELAGGNEQFF. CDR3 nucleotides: TGTGCTAGTGGTTTGGAACTAGCGGGAGGGAATGAGCAGTTCTTC.

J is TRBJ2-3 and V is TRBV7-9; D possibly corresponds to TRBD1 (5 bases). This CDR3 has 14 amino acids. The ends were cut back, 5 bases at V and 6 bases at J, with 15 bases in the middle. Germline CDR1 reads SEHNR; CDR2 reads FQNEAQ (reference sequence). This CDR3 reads CASSPQGVTDTQYF. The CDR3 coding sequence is TGTGCCAGCAGCCCACAAGGGGTAACGGATACGCAGTATTTT. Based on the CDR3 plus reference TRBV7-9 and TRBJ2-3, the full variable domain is DTGVSQNPRHKITKRGQNVTFRCDPISEHNRLYWYRQTLGQGPEFLTYFQNEAQLEKSRLLSDRFSAERPKGSFSTLEIQRTEQGDSAMYLCASSPQGVTDTQYFGPGTRLTVL.

The CDR3 coding sequence is TGTGCCAGCAGCTTATCGTGGCGAGACAATTCACCCCTCCACTTT. It yields the protein CASSLSWRDNSPLHF. The J gene is TRBJ1-6, the V gene TRBV5-6; D uncertain. V was shortened by 2 bases and J by 7 bases, with 13 bases between the two germline ends. The CDR3 totals 15 residues. The V gene's germline CDR1 is SGHDT and CDR2 YYEEEE.

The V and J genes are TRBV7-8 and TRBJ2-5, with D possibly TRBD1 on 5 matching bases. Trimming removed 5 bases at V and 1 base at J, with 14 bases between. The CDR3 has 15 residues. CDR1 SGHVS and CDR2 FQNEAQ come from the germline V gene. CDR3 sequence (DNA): TGTGCCAGCAGCGGAACGACAGTGGCCCAAGAGACCCAGTACTTC. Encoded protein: CASSGTTVAQETQYF.

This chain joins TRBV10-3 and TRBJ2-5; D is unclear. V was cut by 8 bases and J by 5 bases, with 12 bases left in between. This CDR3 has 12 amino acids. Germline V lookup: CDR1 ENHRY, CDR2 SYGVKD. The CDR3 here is CAIWNLGETQYF. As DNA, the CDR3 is TGTGCCATCTGGAATCTCGGGGAGACCCAGTACTTC.

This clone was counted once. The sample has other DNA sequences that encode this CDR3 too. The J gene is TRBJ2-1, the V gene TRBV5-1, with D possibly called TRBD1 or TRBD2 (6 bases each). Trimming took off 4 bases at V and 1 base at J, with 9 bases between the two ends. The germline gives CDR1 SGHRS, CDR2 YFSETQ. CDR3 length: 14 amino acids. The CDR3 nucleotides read TGCGCCAGCAGCGGAGGGGGGTCCTACAATGAGCAGTTCTTC. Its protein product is CASSGGGSYNEQFF.

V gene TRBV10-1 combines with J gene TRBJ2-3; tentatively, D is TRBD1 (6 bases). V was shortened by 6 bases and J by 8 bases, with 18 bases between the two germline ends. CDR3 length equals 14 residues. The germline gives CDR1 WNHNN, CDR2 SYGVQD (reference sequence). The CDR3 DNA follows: TGCGCCAGCAGCACAGGACCAGGGGCTGCTACGCAGTATTTT. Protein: CASSTGPGAATQYF.

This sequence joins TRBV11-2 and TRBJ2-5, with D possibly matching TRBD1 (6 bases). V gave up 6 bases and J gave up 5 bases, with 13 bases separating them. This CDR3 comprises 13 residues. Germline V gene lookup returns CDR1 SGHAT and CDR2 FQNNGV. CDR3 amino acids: CASSIDRSETQYF. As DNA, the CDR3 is TGTGCCAGCAGTATCGACAGGAGTGAGACCCAGTACTTC.

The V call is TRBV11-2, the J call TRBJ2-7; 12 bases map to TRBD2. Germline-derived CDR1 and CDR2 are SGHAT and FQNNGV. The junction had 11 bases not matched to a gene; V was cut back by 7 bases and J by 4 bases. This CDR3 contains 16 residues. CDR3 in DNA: TGTGCCAGCACATTAGGAAGACTAGCGGGAGTTTACGAGCAGTACTTC. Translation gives CASTLGRLAGVYEQYF.

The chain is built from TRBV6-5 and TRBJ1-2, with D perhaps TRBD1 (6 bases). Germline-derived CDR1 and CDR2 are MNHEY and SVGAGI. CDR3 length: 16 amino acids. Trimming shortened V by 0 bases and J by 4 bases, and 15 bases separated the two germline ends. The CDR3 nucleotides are TGTGCCAGCAGTTACTCGACTAGGACAGCCGCCTATGGCTACACCTTC. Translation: CASSYSTRTAAYGYTF.

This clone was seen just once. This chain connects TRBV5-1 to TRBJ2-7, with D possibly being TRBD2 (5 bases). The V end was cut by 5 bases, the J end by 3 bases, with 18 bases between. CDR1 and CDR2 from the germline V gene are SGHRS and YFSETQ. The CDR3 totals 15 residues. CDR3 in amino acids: CASRLLREWNYEQYF. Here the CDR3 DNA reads TGCGCCAGCAGGCTCCTACGGGAATGGAACTACGAGCAGTACTTC.

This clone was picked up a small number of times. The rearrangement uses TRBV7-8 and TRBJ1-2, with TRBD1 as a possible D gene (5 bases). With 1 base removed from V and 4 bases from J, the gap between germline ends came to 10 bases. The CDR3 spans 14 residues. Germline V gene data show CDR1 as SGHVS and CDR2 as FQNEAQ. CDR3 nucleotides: TGTGCCAGCAGCTTAGAGAGGGGCATCTATGGCTACACCTTC. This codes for CASSLERGIYGYTF.

The CDR3 is CASSQRGRPQETQYF. Here the CDR3 DNA reads TGTGCCAGCAGCCAGCGGGGGAGACCTCAAGAGACCCAGTACTTC. The chain links TRBV7-3 to TRBJ2-5; 8 nucleotides align to TRBD2. Unmatched junction bases numbered 7, after V lost 5 bases and J lost 2 bases. Per the germline V gene, CDR1 is SGHTA and CDR2 is FQGTGA. The CDR3 loop spans 15 amino acids.

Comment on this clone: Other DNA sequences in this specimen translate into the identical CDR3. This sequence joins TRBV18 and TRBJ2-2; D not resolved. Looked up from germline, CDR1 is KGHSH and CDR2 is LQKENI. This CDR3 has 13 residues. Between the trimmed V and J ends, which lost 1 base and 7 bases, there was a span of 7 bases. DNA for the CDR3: TGTGCCAGCTCACCACTAGAGAGCGGGGAGCTGTTTTTT. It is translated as CASSPLESGELFF.

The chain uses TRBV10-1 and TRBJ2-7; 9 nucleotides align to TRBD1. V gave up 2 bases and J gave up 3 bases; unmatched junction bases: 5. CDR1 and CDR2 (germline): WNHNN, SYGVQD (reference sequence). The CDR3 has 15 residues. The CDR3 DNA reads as TGCGCCAGCAGTGAGACCGGGACAGGGAGCTACGAGCAGTACTTC. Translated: CASSETGTGSYEQYF.

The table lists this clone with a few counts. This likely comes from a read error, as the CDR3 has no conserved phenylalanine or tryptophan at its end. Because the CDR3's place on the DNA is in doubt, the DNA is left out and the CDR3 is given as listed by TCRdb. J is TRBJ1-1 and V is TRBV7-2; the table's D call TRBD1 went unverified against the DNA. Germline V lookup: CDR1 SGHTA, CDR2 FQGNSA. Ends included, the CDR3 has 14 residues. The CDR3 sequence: CASSSPARDTYTWG.

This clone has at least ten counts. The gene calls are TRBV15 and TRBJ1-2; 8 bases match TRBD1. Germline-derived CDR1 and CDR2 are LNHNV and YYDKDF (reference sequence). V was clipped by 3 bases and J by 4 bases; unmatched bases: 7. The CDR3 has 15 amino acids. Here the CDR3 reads CATSSDGQGIYGYTF. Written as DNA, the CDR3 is TGTGCCACCAGCAGTGACGGACAGGGAATCTATGGCTACACCTTC.

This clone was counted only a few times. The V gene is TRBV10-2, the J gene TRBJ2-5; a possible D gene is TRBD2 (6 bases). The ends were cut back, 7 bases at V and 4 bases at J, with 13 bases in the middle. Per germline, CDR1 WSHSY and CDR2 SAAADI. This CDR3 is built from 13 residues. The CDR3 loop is CASTPAGLETQYF. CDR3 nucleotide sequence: TGCGCCAGCACCCCTGCGGGGTTAGAGACCCAGTACTTC.

CDR3 DNA sequence: TGTGCCAGCAGGACAGGGGGCCCGAGGGCTAATGAAAAACTGTTTTTT. This gives the protein CASRTGGPRANEKLFF. This chain joins TRBV2 and TRBJ1-4; 10 nucleotides align to TRBD1. This CDR3 region has 16 residues. V was clipped by 6 bases and J by 3 bases; unmatched bases: 7. CDR1 and CDR2 from the germline V gene are SNHLY and FYNNEI. The full variable domain, in which reference TRBV2 and TRBJ1-4 provide the parts outside the CDR3, is EPEVTQTPSHQVTQMGQEVILRCVPISNHLYFYWYRQILGQKVEFLVSFYNNEISEKSEIFDDQFSVERPDGSNFTLKIRSTKLEDSAMYFCASRTGGPRANEKLFFGSGTQLSVL.

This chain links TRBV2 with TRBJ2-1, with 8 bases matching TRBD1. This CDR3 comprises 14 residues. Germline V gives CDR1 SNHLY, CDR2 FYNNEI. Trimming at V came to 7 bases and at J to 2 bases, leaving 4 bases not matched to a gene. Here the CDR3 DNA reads TGTGCCAGCACTGGACAGGGAACCTACAATGAGCAGTTCTTC. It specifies CASTGQGTYNEQFF.

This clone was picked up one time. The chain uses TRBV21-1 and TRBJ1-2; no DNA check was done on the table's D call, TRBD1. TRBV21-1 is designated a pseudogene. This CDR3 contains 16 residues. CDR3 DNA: TGTGCCAGCAGCAAAAAGGACAGGGGAAAAAGAAGGGGCTACACCTTC. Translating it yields CASSKKDRGKRRGYTF.